Presented here are 30 T cell receptor beta chains from one specimen sequenced in a study of identical twins. One entry per CDR3 protein, called by TCRdb with MiXCR from the 5' RACE reads. The repertoire holds some 630,000 distinct CDR3 sequences, with 7% to 7.5% as singletons. In addition, the sample was reused for a study of yellow fever vaccine responses in identical twins.

Specimen: PBMCs. The source is a woman between 18 and 29 years old in good health.

Notes on this clonotype: Germline and junction disagree at one end, which may indicate a read error. The chain is built from TRBV7-7 and TRBJ2-2, with D tentatively TRBD1 or TRBD2 (6 bases each). CDR1 is SSHAT, CDR2 FNYEAQ, per germline (reference sequence). The CDR3 consists of 17 residues. CDR3 sequence reads: CATQNYRKQGNTGGLFF. CDR3 bases: TGTGCCACCCAAAATTACAGGAAACAGGGAAACACCGGGGGGCTGTTTTTT.

This clonotype was detected a few times. The chain uses TRBV7-2 and TRBJ2-5; no reliable D call. CDR1 is SGHTA, CDR2 FQGNSA, per germline. The CDR3 length is 15 residues. V gave up 7 bases and J gave up 2 bases, with 17 bases separating them. CDR3 residues: CASTLLLGIQETQYF. CDR3 coding DNA: TGTGCCAGCACGCTCTTGCTAGGTATACAAGAGACCCAGTACTTC.

This chain joins TRBV25-1 and TRBJ2-7, with D possibly being TRBD2 (6 bases). Germline CDR1 MGHDK, CDR2 SYGVNS. This CDR3 has 16 amino acids. V was trimmed by 3 bases and J by 3 bases, leaving 18 bases between them. The CDR3 loop reads CASSDDYSGFVYEQYF. CDR3 nucleotides: TGTGCCAGCAGTGACGACTATAGCGGATTCGTCTACGAGCAGTACTTC.

This chain uses TRBV29-1 with TRBJ2-1; 10 nucleotides agree with TRBD1. Germline V CDR1 and CDR2: SQVTM, ANQGSEA. CDR3 length: 14 residues. CDR3 loop: CSVRDRGTYNEQFF. The CDR3 DNA sequence: TGCAGTGTGAGGGACAGGGGTACCTACAATGAGCAGTTCTTC.

This clonotype appeared a single time. A much larger clone lies one base from this, so it may be a read error. This CDR3 is missing its conserved last phenylalanine or tryptophan, likely due to a read error. The chain couples TRBV5-1 to TRBJ2-7; possibly TRBD1 for D (5 bases). The V gene lost 4 bases and the J gene lost 1 base, with 12 bases spanning the gap. Germline-derived CDR1 and CDR2 are SGHRS and YFSETQ. This CDR3 contains 14 residues. The CDR3 is CASSPGHLSYEQYL. The CDR3 coding sequence is TGCGCCAGCAGCCCTGGACACCTTTCCTACGAGCAGTACCTC.

This clonotype has at least ten counts. V is TRBV10-1 and J is TRBJ2-2; unclear D gene. The CDR3 covers 13 residues. Germline V gene data show CDR1 as WNHNN and CDR2 as SYGVQD (reference sequence). Deletions cut 2 bases from V and 1 base from J, with 2 bases between. The CDR3 loop reads CASSERNTGELFF. The CDR3 bases are TGCGCCAGCAGTGAGAGGAACACCGGGGAGCTGTTTTTT.

This clonotype turned up a few times. The gene calls are TRBV12-3 or TRBV12-4 and TRBJ2-2; no firm D call. The V end lost 1 base, the J end lost 1 base, and 7 bases lay between the germline ends. This CDR3 comprises 15 residues. The CDR3 sequence: CASSLGAGNTGELFF. In DNA form, the CDR3 reads TGTGCCAGCAGTTTAGGGGCAGGGAACACCGGGGAGCTGTTTTTT.

This chain joins TRBV6-5 and TRBJ2-7; a weak D match, TRBD1 (6 bases). The CDR3 runs to 18 residues. With 2 bases removed from V and 4 bases from J, the gap between germline ends came to 24 bases. Looked up from germline, CDR1 is MNHEY and CDR2 is SVGAGI. The CDR3 protein is CASSYQRGSPPASYEQYF. CDR3 bases: TGTGCCAGCAGTTACCAAAGGGGGAGTCCCCCCGCCTCGTACGAGCAGTACTTC.

V usage is TRBV24-1 and J usage is TRBJ2-5, with D perhaps matching TRBD2 (7 bases). Trimming stripped 1 base from V and 2 bases from J, with 13 bases between. Looked up from germline, CDR1 is KGHDR and CDR2 is SFDVKD. This CDR3 comprises 16 residues. The CDR3, as DNA: TGTGCCACCAGTGATTTAGGGGGGGACCTTCAAGAGACCCAGTACTTC. Its protein is CATSDLGGDLQETQYF.

The rearrangement joins TRBV3-1 to TRBJ2-7; tentatively, D is TRBD2 (6 bases). This CDR3 spans 16 amino acids. The V gene's germline CDR1 is LGHDT and CDR2 YNNKEL (reference sequence). V lost 1 base and J 4 bases, leaving 17 bases between the germline ends. The CDR3 sequence: CASSQGELVAAYEQYF. CDR3 in DNA: TGTGCCAGCAGCCAAGGAGAGTTAGTAGCGGCGTACGAGCAGTACTTC.

This clonotype was counted between two and nine times. This sequence joins TRBV6-1 and TRBJ1-3, with TRBD1 as a possible D gene (6 bases). The CDR3 has 15 residues. Per germline, CDR1 MNHNS and CDR2 SASEGT. V was clipped by 8 bases and J by 2 bases, with 16 bases between them. This CDR3 reads CASSEGRGPGNTIYF. In DNA form, the CDR3 reads TGTGCCAGCTCAGAAGGCAGGGGCCCTGGAAACACCATATATTTT.

This clonotype was detected only a few times. The J gene is TRBJ2-1, the V gene TRBV4-1; D not certain. Germline lookup yields CDR1 MGHRA and CDR2 YSYEKL. V dropped 4 bases and J dropped 9 bases, with 10 bases sitting between them. The CDR3 runs to 12 residues. The CDR3 here is CASSLMTGEQFF. CDR3 sequence (DNA): TGCGCCAGCAGCCTTATGACGGGTGAGCAGTTCTTC.

The chain combines TRBV19 with TRBJ2-5, with 8 bases that match TRBD2. The germline CDR1 and CDR2 sequences are LNHDA and SQIVND (reference sequence). The CDR3 consists of 15 residues. J gave up 7 bases and V 7 bases, and 14 bases lay outside the gene matches. The CDR3, as DNA: TGTGCCAGTACCGAAACTAGCGGCCAAATGGGGACCCAGTACTTC. Translated: CASTETSGQMGTQYF.

The CDR3 nucleotides are TGCGCCAGCAGCCCTCTTGACAGGGGGCTAGAGCAGTACTTC. Translated, it gives CASSPLDRGLEQYF. This chain joins TRBV5-1 and TRBJ2-7, with TRBD1 identical over 10 bases. This CDR3 has 14 residues. V trimming: 4 bases; J trimming: 7 bases; junction bases outside the gene matches: 8. Germline CDR1 reads SGHRS; CDR2 reads YFSETQ. Full variable domain (missing parts from reference TRBV5-1 and TRBJ2-7): KAGVTQTPRYLIKTRGQQVTLSCSPISGHRSVSWYQQTPGQGLQFLFEYFSETQRNKGNFPGRFSGRQFSNSRSEMNVSTLELGDSALYLCASSPLDRGLEQYFGPGTRLTVT.

This chain joins TRBV20-1 and TRBJ2-1; 14 bases are a match to TRBD2. V lost 3 bases, J lost 8 bases, and 0 bases stayed unmatched. The CDR3 has 13 residues. Germline assignment: CDR1 DFQATT and CDR2 SNEGSKA (reference sequence). The DNA of the CDR3 is TGCAGTGCTAGGACTAGCGGGAGGGATGAGCAGTTCTTC. Translation gives CSARTSGRDEQFF.

This clonotype was seen a handful of times. The rearrangement links TRBV11-2 to TRBJ2-5; the D gene is possibly TRBD2 (6 bases). The V and J ends lost 0 bases and 3 bases respectively, with 8 bases between them. Germline assignment: CDR1 SGHAT and CDR2 FQNNGV. The CDR3 is 14 residues long. This CDR3 reads CASSLEWTKETQYF. CDR3 bases: TGTGCCAGCAGCTTAGAATGGACTAAAGAGACCCAGTACTTC.

CDR3 region: CASSLDRRRFGEDEQFF. In DNA, the CDR3 is TGCGCCAGCAGCTTGGACAGGCGGCGTTTCGGGGAGGATGAGCAGTTCTTC. V and J are TRBV5-1 and TRBJ2-1; weak D call: TRBD2 (6 bases). Trimming pared 0 bases from V and 8 bases from J, leaving 21 bases between. The CDR3 contains 17 residues. Germline lookup yields CDR1 SGHRS and CDR2 YFSETQ.

The chain uses TRBV4-1 and TRBJ2-5; TRBD2 matches 15 bases. V was clipped by 3 bases and J by 4 bases; unmatched bases: 9. In germline, CDR1 is MGHRA, CDR2 YSYEKL. The CDR3 is made up of 18 amino acids. The CDR3 reads CASSHRGTSGRFLETQYF. The CDR3 region has the DNA TGCGCCAGCAGCCACCGCGGGACTAGCGGGAGGTTCTTAGAGACCCAGTACTTC.

The rearrangement links TRBV10-3 to TRBJ2-1; 11 bases align to TRBD2. The CDR3 consists of 20 residues. The J segment lost 8 bases and the V segment lost 1 base, leaving 19 bases of the junction unmatched. Germline CDR1 ENHRY, CDR2 SYGVKD. CDR3 protein: CAISEYSLAGGVGLDHEQFF. The DNA of the CDR3 is TGTGCCATCAGTGAGTATAGCCTAGCGGGAGGTGTCGGTCTGGATCATGAGCAGTTCTTC.

In this sample, this clonotype turned up a few times. The genes are TRBV25-1 and TRBJ2-5; 7 bases agree with TRBD2. V lost 5 bases and J lost 3; bases outside the gene matches: 6. The CDR3 totals 14 residues. The germline V gene has CDR1 MGHDK and CDR2 SYGVNS. DNA of the CDR3: TGTGCCAGCAGTTATGGTGGGAGGGAAGAGACCCAGTACTTC. This codes for CASSYGGREETQYF.

The rearrangement joins TRBV11-2 to TRBJ2-1; 10 bases agree with TRBD2. The CDR3 is 19 residues long. Germline V gene lookup returns CDR1 SGHAT and CDR2 FQNNGV. J was trimmed by 0 bases and V by 1 base; bases with no gene match: 9. The CDR3 DNA reads TGTGCCAGCAGCTTAGTCCTAGCGAGCGGGGGGGGCTCCTACAATGAGCAGTTCTTC. Translating it yields CASSLVLASGGGSYNEQFF.

The chain employs TRBV2 and TRBJ2-5; the match to TRBD2 covers 11 bases. V lost 3 bases to trimming and J lost 3 bases; unmatched junction nucleotides: 12. The CDR3 contains 18 residues. CDR1 and CDR2 (germline): SNHLY, FYNNEI. The CDR3 protein is CASSEFMTSGTPEETQYF. CDR3 DNA sequence: TGTGCCAGCAGTGAGTTTATGACTAGCGGGACCCCTGAAGAGACCCAGTACTTC.

The chain joins TRBV28 to TRBJ2-3; 8 bases map to TRBD2. The CDR3 contains 15 residues. From germline, CDR1 is MDHEN and CDR2 SYDVKM. The V gene end was trimmed by 5 bases and the J gene end by 0 bases; junction bases not matched to a gene: 4. The CDR3 bases are TGTGCCAGCAGTCCGGGGGGGTTTAGCACAGATACGCAGTATTTT. Translated, it gives CASSPGGFSTDTQYF.

This clonotype was counted at least ten times. The V and J genes are TRBV6-2 or TRBV6-3 and TRBJ2-2; D could derive from TRBD1 or TRBD2 (5 bases each). Germline values: CDR1 MNHEY, CDR2 SVGEGT. The CDR3 is made up of 14 amino acids. V lost 8 bases to trimming and J lost 6 bases, with 16 bases between them. CDR3 amino acids: CASSRDVHPGELFF. The CDR3 DNA sequence: TGTGCCAGCTCAAGGGACGTCCACCCCGGGGAGCTGTTTTTT.

The genes are TRBV18 and TRBJ2-5, with D possibly being TRBD1 or TRBD2 (5 bases each). The germline V gene encodes CDR1 KGHSH and CDR2 LQKENI. Trimming stripped 4 bases from V and 2 bases from J, with 17 bases between. CDR3 length equals 16 residues. CDR3 in DNA: TGTGCCAGCTCACAAAACGTACTAGGGGAACAAGAGACCCAGTACTTC. Translated: CASSQNVLGEQETQYF.

This clonotype turned up a few times. The chain couples TRBV3-1 to TRBJ2-7, with 7 positions matching TRBD2. Germline lookup yields CDR1 LGHDT and CDR2 YNNKEL (reference sequence). The V and J ends lost 8 bases and 3 bases, in that order; junction bases with no gene match: 7. This CDR3 is built from 13 residues. CDR3 sequence reads: CASAKGGVYEQYF. CDR3 DNA: TGTGCCAGCGCGAAGGGAGGGGTCTACGAGCAGTACTTC.

Ten or more counts support this clonotype. This chain links TRBV6-1 with TRBJ1-5; D not resolved. The CDR3 contains 14 residues. Germline lookup yields CDR1 MNHNS and CDR2 SASEGT. The germline V and J ends were trimmed by 4 bases and 0 bases, with 7 bases remaining between them. The CDR3 DNA reads TGTGCCAGCAGTGTCGGAAATAGCAATCAGCCCCAGCATTTT. As protein: CASSVGNSNQPQHF.

This clonotype was recorded a few times. J is TRBJ1-1 and V is TRBV12-5, with 7 bases lining up with TRBD1. Trimming at V came to 6 bases and at J to 10 bases, leaving 8 bases not matched to a gene. Germline CDR1 reads LGHNT; CDR2 reads FRNRAP. This CDR3 has 12 amino acids. As DNA, the CDR3 is TGTGCTAGTGGAGCCGAGACAGGGAGAGCTTTCTTT. Its protein is CASGAETGRAFF.

This clonotype has more than one count but fewer than ten. In DNA, the CDR3 is TGCTCGTGCGGTCGGGATCTAGATACGCAGTATTTT. It yields the protein CSCGRDLDTQYF. The chain uses TRBV29-1 and TRBJ2-3; a possible D gene is TRBD2 (5 bases). This CDR3 is 12 amino acids long. CDR1 and CDR2 from the germline V gene are SQVTM and ANQGSEA.

The genes are TRBV6-1 and TRBJ1-2; D gene uncertain. Germline V CDR1 and CDR2: MNHNS, SASEGT. The CDR3 has 14 amino acids. Trimming stripped 6 bases from V and 3 bases from J, with 14 bases between. CDR3 residues: CASSPQDMDYGYTF. CDR3 sequence (DNA): TGTGCCAGCAGCCCCCAAGATATGGACTATGGCTACACCTTC.